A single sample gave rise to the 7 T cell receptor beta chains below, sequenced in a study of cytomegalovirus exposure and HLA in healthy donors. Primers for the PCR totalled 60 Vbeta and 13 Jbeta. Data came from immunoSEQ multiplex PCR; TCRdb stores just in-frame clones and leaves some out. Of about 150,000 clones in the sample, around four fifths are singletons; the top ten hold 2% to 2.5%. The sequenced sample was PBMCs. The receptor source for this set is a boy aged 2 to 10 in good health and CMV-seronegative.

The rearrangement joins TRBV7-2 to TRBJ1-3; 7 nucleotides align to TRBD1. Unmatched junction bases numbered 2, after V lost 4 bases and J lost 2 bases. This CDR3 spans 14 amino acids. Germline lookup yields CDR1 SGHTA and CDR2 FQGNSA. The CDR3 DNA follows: TGTGCCAGCAGCTCACAGGGGACTGGAAACACCATATATTTT. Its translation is CASSSQGTGNTIYF.

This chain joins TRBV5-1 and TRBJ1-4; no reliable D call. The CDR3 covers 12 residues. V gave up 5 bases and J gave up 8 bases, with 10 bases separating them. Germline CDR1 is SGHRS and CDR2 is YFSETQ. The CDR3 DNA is TGCGCCAGCAGTTTAACAACGGAAAAACTGTTTTTT. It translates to CASSLTTEKLFF.

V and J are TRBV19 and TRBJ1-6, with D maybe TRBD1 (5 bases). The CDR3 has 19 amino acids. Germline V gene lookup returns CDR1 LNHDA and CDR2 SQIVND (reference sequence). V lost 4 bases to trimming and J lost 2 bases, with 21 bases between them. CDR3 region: CASSTFIRQTRPYNSPLHF. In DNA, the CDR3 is TGTGCCAGTAGTACTTTTATCCGACAGACGAGACCCTATAATTCACCCCTCCACTTT.

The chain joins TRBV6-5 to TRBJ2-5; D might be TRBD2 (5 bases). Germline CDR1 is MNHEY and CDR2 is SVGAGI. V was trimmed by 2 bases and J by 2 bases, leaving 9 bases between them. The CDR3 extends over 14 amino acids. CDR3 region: CASSYGEIQETQYF. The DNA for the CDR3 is TGTGCCAGCAGTTACGGGGAGATACAAGAGACCCAGTACTTC.

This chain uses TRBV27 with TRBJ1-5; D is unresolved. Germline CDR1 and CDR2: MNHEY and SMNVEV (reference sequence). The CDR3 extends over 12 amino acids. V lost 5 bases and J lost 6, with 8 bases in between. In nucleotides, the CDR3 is TGTGCCAGCAGTATGTCGAGTCAGCCCCAGCATTTT. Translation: CASSMSSQPQHF.

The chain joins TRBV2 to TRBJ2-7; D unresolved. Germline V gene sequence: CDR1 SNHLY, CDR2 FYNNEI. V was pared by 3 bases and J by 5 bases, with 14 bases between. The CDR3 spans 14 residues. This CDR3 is CASSDDRVYDEQYF. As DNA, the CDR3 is TGTGCCAGCAGTGATGATCGGGTGTATGACGAGCAGTACTTC.

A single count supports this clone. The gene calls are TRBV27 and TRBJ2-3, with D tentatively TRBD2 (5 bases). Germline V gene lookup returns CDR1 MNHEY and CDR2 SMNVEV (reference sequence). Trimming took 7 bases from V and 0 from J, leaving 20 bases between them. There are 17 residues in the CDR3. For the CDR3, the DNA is TGTGCCAGCACACCTCCCGGGGTAATGACTAGCACAGATACGCAGTATTTT. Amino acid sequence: CASTPPGVMTSTDTQYF.